This T cell receptor (beta chain) was sequenced in a study of T cell changes during pregnancy in multiple sclerosis. The CDR3 length is 13 residues. Germline V gene lookup returns CDR1 MNHEY and CDR2 SMNVEV (reference sequence). The trim removed 2 bases at V and 6 bases at J, leaving 4 bases unmatched. TCRdb's copy holds only in-frame clones and misses some; the assay was immunoSEQ multiplex PCR. The data hold tens of thousands of clones, with 93% observed a single time. J is TRBJ2-7 and V is TRBV27, with 7 bases that match TRBD1. Sequences were derived from CD8+ T cells from peripheral blood mononuclear cells, sampled in the second trimester of pregnancy. This receptor was obtained from a female donor with multiple sclerosis, enrolled in a pregnancy study. CDR3 sequence (DNA): TGTGCCAGCAGTTTAGGAGGACAGGTCGAGCAGTACTTC. Translated, it gives CASSLGGQVEQYF.